These 30 T cell receptor beta chains were all obtained from the same sample, sequenced in a study of cytomegalovirus exposure and HLA in healthy donors. TCRdb's copy holds only in-frame clones and misses some; the assay was immunoSEQ multiplex PCR. In the table there are tens of thousands of clones, roughly nine tenths of which are singletons. Sequenced material: PBMCs. The receptors come from a man aged 18 to 30 in good health and CMV-seronegative.

The V call is TRBV6-5, the J call TRBJ2-7; 8 nucleotides agree with TRBD1. The CDR3 is 14 residues long. Germline V gene sequence: CDR1 MNHEY, CDR2 SVGAGI. V was pared by 6 bases and J by 2 bases, with 6 bases of the junction left unmatched. This chain's CDR3 is CASRISDRAYEQYF. For the CDR3, the DNA is TGTGCCAGCAGGATATCGGACAGGGCCTACGAGCAGTACTTC.

The CDR3 reads CATGWGRGQETQYF. For the CDR3, the DNA is TGTGCCACCGGATGGGGCAGGGGGCAAGAGACCCAGTACTTC. This sequence joins TRBV19 and TRBJ2-5, with 7 nucleotides matching TRBD1. CDR1 LNHDA and CDR2 SQIVND come from the germline V gene (reference sequence). The CDR3 extends over 14 amino acids. Losses at the gene ends were 10 bases for V and 2 bases for J; bases not matched to a gene: 10.

The CDR3 region is CASSLTSGTDTQYF. CDR3 coding DNA: TGTGCCAGCAGCTTGACTAGTGGCACAGATACGCAGTATTTT. The chain combines TRBV11-2 with TRBJ2-3; D perhaps matches TRBD2 (6 bases). Germline CDR1 SGHAT, CDR2 FQNNGV. V lost 3 bases to trimming and J lost 1 base, with 8 bases between them. The length of the CDR3 is 14 residues.

This clone has a single count. V is TRBV27 and J is TRBJ2-7, with 8 bases fitting TRBD1. Germline V CDR1 and CDR2: MNHEY, SMNVEV (reference sequence). J gave up 2 bases and V 6 bases, and 6 bases lay outside the gene matches. CDR3 length: 14 residues. The CDR3 bases are TGTGCCAGCAGCGGAGGGACAGGCGCCTACGAGCAGTACTTC. Protein product: CASSGGTGAYEQYF.

The V call is TRBV18, the J call TRBJ2-1, with D possibly being TRBD2 (6 bases). The CDR3 runs to 11 residues. Between the trimmed V and J ends, which lost 6 bases and 9 bases, there was a span of 9 bases. Germline V gene sequence: CDR1 KGHSH, CDR2 LQKENI. CDR3 residues: CASSTGGEQFF. CDR3 DNA: TGTGCCAGCTCCACCGGGGGTGAGCAGTTCTTC.

V gene TRBV2 combines with J gene TRBJ2-5, with 9 bases lining up with TRBD2. V trimming: 2 bases; J trimming: 5 bases; junction bases outside the gene matches: 21. CDR3 size: 20 residues. In germline, CDR1 is SNHLY, CDR2 FYNNEI. The CDR3 protein is CASSEYPPPTSGFVMETQYF. The CDR3 DNA follows: TGTGCCAGCAGTGAATACCCCCCCCCAACTAGCGGGTTCGTCATGGAGACCCAGTACTTC.

The V call is TRBV7-9, the J call TRBJ2-1; TRBD2 matches 12 bases. The ends lost 5 bases at V and 6 bases at J; junction bases unmatched: 8. CDR3 length: 16 amino acids. Germline CDR1 is SEHNR and CDR2 is FQNEAQ (reference sequence). This CDR3 reads CASSPRGGLAGNEQFF. The DNA of the CDR3 is TGTGCCAGCAGCCCCCGGGGGGGACTAGCGGGCAATGAGCAGTTCTTC.

The gene calls are TRBV27 and TRBJ2-7, with 8 nucleotides matching TRBD2. The CDR3 is 14 amino acids. V lost 7 bases and J lost 0; bases outside the gene matches: 5. Looked up from germline, CDR1 is MNHEY and CDR2 is SMNVEV (reference sequence). CDR3 DNA: TGTGCCAGCAAACGCGGGGGGAGCTCCTACGAGCAGTACTTC. Residues: CASKRGGSSYEQYF.

The chain employs TRBV18 and TRBJ1-4, with D possibly TRBD1 on 6 matching bases. The CDR3 is 14 residues long. Trimming shortened V by 0 bases and J by 8 bases, and 10 bases separated the two germline ends. CDR1 and CDR2 (germline): KGHSH, LQKENI. The DNA of the CDR3 is TGTGCCAGCTCACCACCGCAAACAGGGGAAAAACTGTTTTTT. The encoded protein is CASSPPQTGEKLFF.

V gene TRBV19 combines with J gene TRBJ2-5; TRBD2 is a possible D gene (6 bases). The V gene lost 9 bases and the J gene lost 4 bases, with 12 bases spanning the gap. This CDR3 has 12 residues. CDR1 is LNHDA, CDR2 SQIVND, per germline (reference sequence). The CDR3 coding sequence is TGTGCCAGCGCTAGCGTCGGAGAGACCCAGTACTTC. This gives the protein CASASVGETQYF.

This chain connects TRBV10-3 to TRBJ2-7, with D possibly TRBD1 on 6 matching bases. This CDR3 has 15 residues. Trimming left V 2 bases short and J 6 bases short, with 17 bases between. Germline V gene lookup returns CDR1 ENHRY and CDR2 SYGVKD. The CDR3, as DNA: TGTGCCATCAGTGAGAGGGACATCAGCGTCGCCGAGCAGTACTTC. Translated, it gives CAISERDISVAEQYF.

This clone came up once. The chain combines TRBV7-9 with TRBJ2-1; D possibly corresponds to TRBD1 (7 bases). V was trimmed by 4 bases and J by 0 bases, leaving 10 bases between them. Germline lookup yields CDR1 SEHNR and CDR2 FQNEAQ (reference sequence). The CDR3 spans 15 residues. CDR3 residues: CASSSGGSSYNEQFF. The CDR3 nucleotides are TGTGCCAGCAGCTCAGGGGGGAGCTCCTACAATGAGCAGTTCTTC.

The rearrangement joins TRBV5-1 to TRBJ2-1; 9 nucleotides match TRBD1. Per germline, CDR1 SGHRS and CDR2 YFSETQ. V shed 0 bases, J shed 6 bases, and the junction held 4 bases outside the gene matches. The CDR3 runs 15 residues. DNA of the CDR3: TGCGCCAGCAGCTTGGCCGGGACAGGGACCAATGAGCAGTTCTTC. Amino acid sequence: CASSLAGTGTNEQFF. The whole variable domain, remainder taken from reference TRBV5-1 and TRBJ2-1, is KAGVTQTPRYLIKTRGQQVTLSCSPISGHRSVSWYQQTPGQGLQFLFEYFSETQRNKGNFPGRFSGRQFSNSRSEMNVSTLELGDSALYLCASSLAGTGTNEQFFGPGTRLTVL.

This clone was seen only once. This CDR3 is CASSSLGLAGDNEQFF. The CDR3 DNA reads TGTGCCAGCAGCTCCTTAGGACTAGCGGGAGACAATGAGCAGTTCTTC. The rearrangement uses TRBV7-2 and TRBJ2-1; 13 nucleotides match TRBD2. Germline V gene sequence: CDR1 SGHTA, CDR2 FQGNSA. V was pared by 4 bases and J by 5 bases, with 5 bases of the junction left unmatched. The CDR3 has 16 residues.

This clone has only one observation. V gene TRBV14 combines with J gene TRBJ1-2; no clear D gene. V was shortened by 0 bases and J by 3 bases, with 11 bases between the two germline ends. Germline CDR1 is SGHDN and CDR2 is FVKESK. CDR3 length: 15 amino acids. CDR3 DNA sequence: TGTGCCAGCAGCCAAGATCTCGCGGGTTACTATGGCTACACCTTC. Translated: CASSQDLAGYYGYTF.

The gene calls are TRBV29-1 and TRBJ2-2, with D perhaps matching TRBD1 (6 bases). Trimming stripped 3 bases from V and 3 bases from J, with 8 bases between. This CDR3 has 13 amino acids. CDR1 and CDR2 from the germline V gene are SQVTM and ANQGSEA. CDR3 amino acids: CSVDGGDTGELFF. CDR3 in DNA: TGCAGCGTTGATGGGGGCGACACCGGGGAGCTGTTTTTT.

The chain has TRBV28 and TRBJ2-7, with D uncertain. The V gene's germline CDR1 is MDHEN and CDR2 SYDVKM. Trimming took off 5 bases at V and 5 bases at J, with 19 bases between the two ends. The CDR3 contains 15 residues. The CDR3 is CASSLRSYGANEQYF. CDR3 DNA sequence: TGTGCCAGCAGTCTGAGGAGCTATGGCGCCAACGAGCAGTACTTC. Drawing the rest from reference TRBV28 and TRBJ2-7, the complete variable domain is DVKVTQSSRYLVKRTGEKVFLECVQDMDHENMFWYRQDPGLGLRLIYFSYDVKMKEKGDIPEGYSVSREKKERFSLILESASTNQTSMYLCASSLRSYGANEQYFGPGTRLTVT.

This clone has only one observation. This chain joins TRBV9 and TRBJ2-4, with TRBD2 matching over 7 bases. Per germline, CDR1 SGDLS and CDR2 YYNGEE. The CDR3 has 15 residues. J gave up 0 bases and V 0 bases, and 0 bases lay outside the gene matches. CDR3 in amino acids: CASSVAGGAKNIQYF. As DNA, the CDR3 is TGTGCCAGCAGCGTAGCGGGGGGAGCCAAAAACATTCAGTACTTC. The full variable domain, in which reference TRBV9 and TRBJ2-4 provide the parts outside the CDR3, is DSGVTQTPKHLITATGQRVTLRCSPRSGDLSVYWYQQSLDQGLQFLIQYYNGEERAKGNILERFSAQQFPDLHSELNLSSLELGDSALYFCASSVAGGAKNIQYFGAGTRLSVL.

The chain couples TRBV28 to TRBJ2-3; 7 bases are a match to TRBD1. The CDR3 is 13 amino acids. Losses at the gene ends were 4 bases for V and 6 bases for J; bases not matched to a gene: 4. The germline V gene encodes CDR1 MDHEN and CDR2 SYDVKM. This chain's CDR3 is CASSWTGYDTQYF. CDR3 coding DNA: TGTGCCAGCAGTTGGACAGGCTACGATACGCAGTATTTT.

The genes are TRBV11-3 and TRBJ1-5; D is uncertain. Germline-derived CDR1 and CDR2 are SGHNT and YENEEA. This CDR3 is 17 amino acids long. Trimming cost V 3 bases and J 6 bases, with 21 bases left between them. The CDR3 is CASSFPKAANRSQPQHF. The CDR3 region has the DNA TGTGCCAGCAGCTTCCCCAAGGCGGCTAACCGGTCTCAGCCCCAGCATTTT.

The count of this clone is one. V usage is TRBV28 and J usage is TRBJ2-7; 8 nucleotides align to TRBD1. CDR1 is MDHEN and CDR2 is SYDVKM in the germline V gene. CDR3 length equals 14 residues. The V segment lost 5 bases and the J segment 4 bases; nucleotides outside the gene matches: 7. The CDR3 DNA reads TGTGCCAGCAGTAACTTAGACAGGGGATACGAGCAGTACTTC. Encoded protein: CASSNLDRGYEQYF.

The genes are TRBV6-5 and TRBJ1-2, with 8 bases matching TRBD1. The CDR3 length is 13 residues. The germline CDR1 and CDR2 sequences are MNHEY and SVGAGI. Trimming at V came to 5 bases and at J to 8 bases, leaving 7 bases not matched to a gene. CDR3 bases: TGTGCCAGCAGTCAGACAGGGGAGGGCGGCTACACCTTC. Translated: CASSQTGEGGYTF.

This chain joins TRBV28 and TRBJ1-2; D unclear. This CDR3 has 14 residues. V was clipped by 1 base and J by 4 bases, with 10 bases between them. Germline V gene lookup returns CDR1 MDHEN and CDR2 SYDVKM. CDR3 nucleotide sequence: TGTGCCAGCAGTTTATCGAGTGCCCGCTATGGCTACACCTTC. Residues: CASSLSSARYGYTF.

The chain recombines TRBV18 with TRBJ1-1; D unresolved. The CDR3 runs to 12 residues. Germline assignment: CDR1 KGHSH and CDR2 LQKENI. V was trimmed by 1 base and J by 5 bases, leaving 5 bases between them. CDR3 residues: CASSPRETEAFF. The CDR3 region has the DNA TGTGCCAGCTCACCACGGGAGACTGAAGCTTTCTTT.

This clone was seen a handful of times. V and J are TRBV9 and TRBJ2-7; 9 bases agree with TRBD2. This CDR3 contains 16 residues. Looked up from germline, CDR1 is SGDLS and CDR2 is YYNGEE. Germline trimming cut 0 bases from V and 7 bases from J; bases unmatched to any gene: 11. The CDR3 nucleotides are TGTGCCAGCAGCGTAGTCGGTAGCGGGAGATCGGGTGAGCAGTACTTC. Translating it yields CASSVVGSGRSGEQYF. Drawing the rest from reference TRBV9 and TRBJ2-7, the complete variable domain is DSGVTQTPKHLITATGQRVTLRCSPRSGDLSVYWYQQSLDQGLQFLIQYYNGEERAKGNILERFSAQQFPDLHSELNLSSLELGDSALYFCASSVVGSGRSGEQYFGPGTRLTVT.

V and J are TRBV11-3 and TRBJ2-2, with TRBD2 matching over 10 bases. CDR1 is SGHNT, CDR2 YENEEA, per germline. V lost 5 bases and J lost 4; bases outside the gene matches: 4. This CDR3 is built from 15 residues. The CDR3 spells CASSPQRGGTGELFF. For the CDR3, the DNA is TGTGCCAGCAGCCCACAGCGGGGGGGCACCGGGGAGCTGTTTTTT.

The rearrangement links TRBV9 to TRBJ1-1; D not certain. Trimming stripped 0 bases from V and 4 bases from J, with 7 bases between. Germline-derived CDR1 and CDR2 are SGDLS and YYNGEE. The CDR3 is 13 amino acids. The DNA for the CDR3 is TGTGCCAGCAGCGTAGCAACGGGCACTGAAGCTTTCTTT. Translation: CASSVATGTEAFF.

The chain has TRBV4-1 and TRBJ1-1; unclear D gene. Trimming left V 4 bases short and J 6 bases short, with 18 bases between. This CDR3 is 15 amino acids long. Germline CDR1 and CDR2: MGHRA and YSYEKL. The CDR3 bases are TGCGCCAGCAGCCTTCTGGACGTTTGGAGGGCTGAAGCTTTCTTT. Its translation is CASSLLDVWRAEAFF.

V usage is TRBV7-8 and J usage is TRBJ1-1; 9 nucleotides match TRBD1. CDR1 is SGHVS and CDR2 is FQNEAQ in the germline V gene. V trimming: 1 base; J trimming: 8 bases; junction bases outside the gene matches: 8. This CDR3 is built from 15 residues. CDR3 bases: TGTGCCAGCAGCTTAGGACAGGGGGAGGGGTCAGAAGCTTTCTTT. It yields the protein CASSLGQGEGSEAFF.

The chain employs TRBV5-5 and TRBJ2-5; 8 nucleotides align to TRBD2. There are 16 residues in the CDR3. The V and J ends lost 0 bases and 7 bases, in that order; junction bases with no gene match: 11. Per the germline V gene, CDR1 is SGHKS and CDR2 is YYEKEE (reference sequence). The CDR3 loop reads CASSLEGLARWGTQYF. CDR3 DNA: TGTGCCAGCAGCTTGGAAGGACTAGCTCGTTGGGGGACCCAGTACTTC.